One and the same sample provided the 11 T cell receptor beta chains below, sequenced in a study of chemoradiotherapy in HPV16-positive cancers. This table comes from immunoSEQ multiplex PCR, and its TCRdb copy is limited to in-frame clones, with some not included. The sample carries about 12,000 clones, 77% recorded once. Sample collection occurred from a patient who underwent chemoradiotherapy. These TCRs come from a human donor with HPV-associated anogenital cancer.

The rearrangement joins TRBV11-2 to TRBJ2-3; D is perhaps TRBD1 or TRBD2 (7 bases each). The germline V gene has CDR1 SGHAT and CDR2 FQNNGV. V dropped 3 bases and J dropped 4 bases, with 17 bases sitting between them. The CDR3 is 16 residues long. Here the CDR3 DNA reads TGTGCCAGCAGCTTCTCAGGGGGGGGCCTGGCAGATACGCAGTATTTT. Encoded protein: CASSFSGGGLADTQYF.

A single count supports this clone. This chain joins TRBV11-2 and TRBJ2-3; D ambiguous. This CDR3 has 14 residues. Germline assignment: CDR1 SGHAT and CDR2 FQNNGV. V lost 5 bases, J lost 0 bases, and 9 bases lay in between. CDR3 protein: CASSPAGSTDTQYF. For the CDR3, the DNA is TGTGCCAGCAGCCCAGCTGGTAGCACAGATACGCAGTATTTT.

This clone appeared a few times. The chain uses TRBV10-3 and TRBJ2-3; D uncertain. Germline V lookup: CDR1 ENHRY, CDR2 SYGVKD. Trimming shortened V by 6 bases and J by 4 bases, and 5 bases separated the two germline ends. This CDR3 comprises 11 residues. The CDR3 nucleotides read TGTGCCATCAGATTAGCAGATACGCAGTATTTT. It encodes CAIRLADTQYF.

The chain employs TRBV25-1 and TRBJ2-3, with 8 bases lining up with TRBD1. The CDR3 consists of 16 residues. Germline V gene lookup returns CDR1 MGHDK and CDR2 SYGVNS. V lost 3 bases to trimming and J lost 2 bases; unmatched junction nucleotides: 7. The CDR3 sequence: CASSETTGGITDTQYF. The CDR3 DNA reads as TGTGCCAGCAGTGAGACAACAGGGGGGATCACAGATACGCAGTATTTT.

The gene calls are TRBV5-1 and TRBJ2-2, with TRBD1 matching over 7 bases. CDR3 length equals 16 residues. V dropped 4 bases and J dropped 5; count of bases not matched to a gene: 11. Germline CDR1 reads SGHRS; CDR2 reads YFSETQ. CDR3 in amino acids: CASSPPPGQRTGELFF. The DNA of the CDR3 is TGCGCCAGCAGCCCCCCCCCGGGACAGAGGACCGGGGAGCTGTTTTTT.

The genes are TRBV19 and TRBJ1-4; no firm D call. This CDR3 comprises 12 residues. Germline CDR1 LNHDA, CDR2 SQIVND (reference sequence). V was cut by 6 bases and J by 3 bases, with 5 bases left in between. The CDR3 sequence: CASSPPNEKLFF. As DNA, the CDR3 is TGTGCCAGTAGCCCTCCTAATGAAAAACTGTTTTTT.

This clone was recorded a few times. This rearrangement joins TRBV25-1 to TRBJ1-1; D ambiguous. CDR1 is MGHDK and CDR2 is SYGVNS in the germline V gene. The CDR3 runs 15 residues. Trimming shortened V by 0 bases and J by 2 bases, and 10 bases separated the two germline ends. DNA for the CDR3: TGTGCCAGCAGTGAATACTCGTCGGGCAACACTGAAGCTTTCTTT. Translation gives CASSEYSSGNTEAFF.

This clone turned up a few times. V and J are TRBV6-5 and TRBJ1-1, with D unresolved. V was shortened by 0 bases and J by 4 bases, with 6 bases between the two germline ends. The germline gives CDR1 MNHEY, CDR2 SVGAGI. The CDR3 extends over 13 amino acids. Here the CDR3 DNA reads TGTGCCAGCAGTTACTCGCAGAGCACTGAAGCTTTCTTT. This codes for CASSYSQSTEAFF.

The rearrangement uses TRBV19 and TRBJ1-1; D unresolved. The V end was cut by 3 bases, the J end by 1 base, with 9 bases between. Germline lookup yields CDR1 LNHDA and CDR2 SQIVND (reference sequence). The CDR3 is 14 residues long. DNA for the CDR3: TGTGCCAGTAGTATTGGCCTTGGGAACACTGAAGCTTTCTTT. This codes for CASSIGLGNTEAFF. The full variable domain, with the rest looked up from reference TRBV19 and TRBJ1-1, is DGGITQSPKYLFRKEGQNVTLSCEQNLNHDAMYWYRQDPGQGLRLIYYSQIVNDFQKGDIAEGYSVSREKKESFPLTVTSAQKNPTAFYLCASSIGLGNTEAFFGQGTRLTVV.

About this clone itself: The identical CDR3 is also encoded by other nucleotide sequences in the sample. This chain connects TRBV29-1 to TRBJ2-5; D may be TRBD1 or TRBD2 (5 bases each). V was clipped by 6 bases and J by 0 bases, with 14 bases between them. The CDR3 extends over 14 amino acids. Germline V lookup: CDR1 SQVTM, CDR2 ANQGSEA. CDR3 sequence reads: CSVATGTYQETQYF. The CDR3 bases are TGCAGCGTAGCCACCGGGACGTACCAAGAGACCCAGTACTTC.

The rearrangement joins TRBV29-1 to TRBJ2-1; possibly TRBD2 for D (5 bases). Trimming removed 2 bases at V and 10 bases at J, with 6 bases between. This CDR3 comprises 10 residues. Germline CDR1 reads SQVTM; CDR2 reads ANQGSEA. CDR3 in amino acids: CSVERGEQFF. DNA of the CDR3: TGCAGCGTTGAACGAGGGGAGCAGTTCTTC.